The clone carrying this T cell receptor (beta chain) was detected many times. Its antigen remains unknown. As for time point: persistent/refractory GD, antithyroid drugs over 5 years with positive TRAb. Researchers made the TCR library from RNA that was extracted from PBMCs. HTBI primers from iRepertoire and Arm-PCR of CDR3 regions yielded the TCR beta libraries. Study processing details: In the combined samples, 62 TRBV and some 15 TRBJ segments were identified. TCRdb reanalysed the multiplex PCR reads using MiXCR and keeps one entry per CDR3 protein. These V and J calls originate from TCRdb's pipeline instead of the authors' own analysis. The sample gives some 450,000 distinct CDR3 sequences, roughly a quarter of which show up once; approximately 28% is in the top ten. This record belongs to a study of regulatory T cells in long-lasting Graves disease. The study's findings and limits: Persistent disease preferred TRBV28, TRBJ1-2 and TRBJ2-5.

CDR1 and CDR2 from the germline V gene are LNHNV and YYDKDF (reference sequence). The ends were cut back, 0 bases at V and 4 bases at J, with 7 bases in the middle. There are 13 residues in the CDR3. Sequences were derived from peripheral blood mononuclear cells (PBMCs), sampled when the disease was refractory, from a patient treated with antithyroid drugs. The chain links TRBV15 to TRBJ2-7; the D is unclear. The sequence derives from a female donor with Graves disease. CDR3 bases: TGTGCCACCAGCAGAGATTATTGGTACGAGCAGTACTTC. Its protein product is CATSRDYWYEQYF.